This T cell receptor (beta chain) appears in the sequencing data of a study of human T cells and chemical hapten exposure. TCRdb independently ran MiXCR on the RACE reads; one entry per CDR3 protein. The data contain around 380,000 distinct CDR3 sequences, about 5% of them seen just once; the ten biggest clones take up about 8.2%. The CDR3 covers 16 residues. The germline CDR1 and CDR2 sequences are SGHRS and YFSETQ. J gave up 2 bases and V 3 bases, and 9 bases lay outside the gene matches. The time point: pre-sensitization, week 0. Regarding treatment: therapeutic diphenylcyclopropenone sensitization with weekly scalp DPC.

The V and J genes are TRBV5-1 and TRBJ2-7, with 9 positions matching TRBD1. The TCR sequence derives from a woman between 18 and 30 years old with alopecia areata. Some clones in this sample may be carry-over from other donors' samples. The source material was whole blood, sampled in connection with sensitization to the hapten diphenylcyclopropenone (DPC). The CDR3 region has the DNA TGCGCCAGCAGCTCAACCTGGACAGGGGCCACCTACGAGCAGTACTTC. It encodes CASSSTWTGATYEQYF.